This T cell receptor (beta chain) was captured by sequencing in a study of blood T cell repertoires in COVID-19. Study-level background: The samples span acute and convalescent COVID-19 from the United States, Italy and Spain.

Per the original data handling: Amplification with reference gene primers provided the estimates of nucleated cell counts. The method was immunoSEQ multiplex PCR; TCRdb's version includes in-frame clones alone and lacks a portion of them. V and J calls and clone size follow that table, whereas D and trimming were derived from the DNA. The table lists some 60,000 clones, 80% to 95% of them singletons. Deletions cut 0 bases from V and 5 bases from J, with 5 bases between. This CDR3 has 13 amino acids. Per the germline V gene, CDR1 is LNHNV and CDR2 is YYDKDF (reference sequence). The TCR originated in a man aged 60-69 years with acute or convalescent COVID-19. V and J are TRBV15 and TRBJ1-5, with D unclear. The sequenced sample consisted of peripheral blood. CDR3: CATSRERDQPQHF. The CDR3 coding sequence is TGTGCCACCAGCAGAGAGCGAGATCAGCCCCAGCATTTT.